This TCR beta chain was retrieved from a study of blood T cell repertoires in COVID-19. Study overall: T cells, B-cell-depleted T cells, or PBMCs provided the cDNA or gDNA that served as material.

Sequenced by immunoSEQ multiplex PCR; TCRdb stores in-frame clones only, minus some. Altogether fewer than 200,000 clones are present, approximately 90% being singletons, with the ten largest covering just under 0.9%. J gave up 3 bases and V 1 base, and 3 bases lay outside the gene matches. The germline gives CDR1 SGHNT, CDR2 YYREEE (reference sequence). The CDR3 is 15 residues long. What was sequenced was peripheral blood. This chain uses TRBV5-4 with TRBJ2-2; TRBD1 matches at 7 bases. The clonotype comes from a woman under 30 who had recovered from COVID-19. The CDR3 loop is CASSLKTGDTGELFF. CDR3 sequence (DNA): TGTGCCAGCAGCTTGAAAACAGGGGACACCGGGGAGCTGTTTTTT.